This is a list of T cell receptor beta chains from one sample in a study of graft-versus-host responses after intestinal transplantation. Libraries were prepared by immunoSEQ multiplex PCR; TCRdb keeps only in-frame clonotypes and omits some of them. The data contain more than 85,000 clones, approximately 78% of them seen just once; the ten biggest clones take up 0.75% to 0.85%. These TCRs are of unknown antigen specificity. The specimen was unstimulated CD4+ T cells sorted from spleen or lymph node cells, collected before intestinal transplant. The receptors were gathered from a human donor who received an intestinal transplant. Each CDR3 is given with its conserved first and last residue.

v_call: TRBV5-1; cdr3_aa: CASSLGGAEETQYF
v_call: TRBV11-1; cdr3_aa: CASSRASYNEQFF
v_call: TRBV28; cdr3_aa: CASSLQDYRGGGYTF
v_call: TRBV7-8; cdr3_aa: CASSRLAVQETQYF
v_call: TRBV18; cdr3_aa: CASSLGYQETQYF
v_call: TRBV29-1; cdr3_aa: CSVGTGLYGYTF
v_call: TRBV18; cdr3_aa: CASSLTQGASTEAFF
v_call: TRBV7-9; cdr3_aa: CASSPRGGGATPLHF
v_call: TRBV6-1; cdr3_aa: CASSEAMGLWGYTF
v_call: TRBV28; cdr3_aa: CASSLLGRGSPQPQHF
v_call: TRBV10-3; cdr3_aa: CAGGAGGSEQYF
v_call: TRBV7-9; cdr3_aa: CASSHGGVLYEQYF
v_call: TRBV6-6; cdr3_aa: CASSYGAPGGETQYF
v_call: TRBV5-1; cdr3_aa: CASRSRTGTTNEKLFF
v_call: TRBV5-4; cdr3_aa: CASSMGQGVETQYF
v_call: TRBV7-2; cdr3_aa: CASSPLTGTYYGYTF
v_call: TRBV5-4; cdr3_aa: CASTPGVAGADTQYF
v_call: TRBV6-6; cdr3_aa: CASSYSDIYEQYF
v_call: TRBV28; cdr3_aa: CASSSDTGARGYTF
v_call: TRBV11-2; cdr3_aa: CASSFAAGNNSPLHF
v_call: TRBV7-2; cdr3_aa: CASSLGGTGTYEQYF
v_call: TRBV11-3; cdr3_aa: CASSSGLAGGNEQFF
v_call: TRBV5-8; cdr3_aa: CASSFFSENTEAFF
v_call: TRBV5-1; cdr3_aa: CASSSDSSTGELFF
v_call: TRBV5-1; cdr3_aa: CASSLSGTGKDEQFF
v_call: TRBV6-6; cdr3_aa: CASSRDRSSYNSPLHF
v_call: TRBV18; cdr3_aa: CASSPDRFNEKLFF
v_call: TRBV18; cdr3_aa: CASSLRSFQETQYF